The 19 T cell receptor beta chains given below trace back to one sample, sequenced in a study of cytomegalovirus exposure and HLA in healthy donors. In the PCR, 60 Vbeta and 13 Jbeta primers were used. Repertoires were generated with immunoSEQ multiplex PCR, while TCRdb's copy carries only in-frame clones and drops some. This repertoire includes 100,000 to 150,000 clones. The sequenced material came from PBMCs. All receptors derive from a man between 18 and 29 years old in good health and CMV-seronegative.

The V call is TRBV9, the J call TRBJ2-7, with D maybe TRBD2 (6 bases). CDR3 length: 14 residues. The ends were cut back, 1 base at V and 3 bases at J, with 11 bases in the middle. Per germline, CDR1 SGDLS and CDR2 YYNGEE. CDR3 nucleotides: TGTGCCAGCAGCGTACTAGCGATAGACTACGAGCAGTACTTC. Protein sequence: CASSVLAIDYEQYF.

The gene calls are TRBV5-1 and TRBJ2-7; 8 bases line up with TRBD2. The V gene's germline CDR1 is SGHRS and CDR2 YFSETQ. The CDR3 is 16 amino acids. J lost 4 bases, V lost 4 bases, and 13 bases had no gene match. Here the CDR3 reads CASSPRVGGRSYEQYF. The CDR3 region has the DNA TGCGCCAGCAGCCCCCGGGTAGGCGGGAGGTCGTACGAGCAGTACTTC.

This chain joins TRBV9 and TRBJ2-7; D might be TRBD2 (6 bases). This CDR3 contains 13 residues. V was clipped by 4 bases and J by 7 bases, with 15 bases between them. CDR1 and CDR2 (germline): SGDLS, YYNGEE. CDR3 coding DNA: TGTGCCAGCAGCCCCCCCGTTGCGGGGGAGCAGTACTTC. The encoded protein is CASSPPVAGEQYF.

V and J are TRBV7-6 and TRBJ2-1; D might be TRBD1 (5 bases). In germline, CDR1 is SGHVS, CDR2 FNYEAQ. This CDR3 region has 14 residues. V was trimmed by 1 base and J by 9 bases, leaving 13 bases between them. CDR3 coding DNA: TGTGCCAGCAGCTTAGATCAGGGCTGGTCTGAGCAGTTCTTC. Protein sequence: CASSLDQGWSEQFF.

The chain couples TRBV5-6 to TRBJ1-2; 11 bases are a match to TRBD1. The CDR3 contains 14 residues. Germline CDR1 reads SGHDT; CDR2 reads YYEEEE. With V trimmed by 4 bases and J by 6 bases, 5 bases remained unmatched. The CDR3 region has the DNA TGTGCCAGCAGCATAGGACAGGGGGCCGATGGCTACACCTTC. Protein product: CASSIGQGADGYTF.

This chain joins TRBV6-1 and TRBJ2-2; weak D call: TRBD2 (6 bases). Germline V gene data show CDR1 as MNHNS and CDR2 as SASEGT. The germline V and J ends were trimmed by 0 bases and 0 bases, with 11 bases remaining between them. CDR3 length: 17 residues. The CDR3 region is CASSEAGGAANTGELFF. CDR3 DNA sequence: TGTGCCAGCAGTGAAGCGGGGGGTGCAGCGAACACCGGGGAGCTGTTTTTT.

V is TRBV7-3 and J is TRBJ1-1, with TRBD1 identical over 8 bases. This CDR3 has 13 residues. V trimming: 5 bases; J trimming: 4 bases; junction bases outside the gene matches: 3. The V gene's germline CDR1 is SGHTA and CDR2 FQGTGA. Here the CDR3 reads CASSATGGTEAFF. CDR3 DNA sequence: TGTGCCAGCAGCGCCACAGGGGGCACTGAAGCTTTCTTT. Full variable domain (missing parts from reference TRBV7-3 and TRBJ1-1): GAGVSQTPSNKVTEKGKYVELRCDPISGHTALYWYRQSLGQGPEFLIYFQGTGAADDSGLPNDRFFAVRPEGSVSTLKIQRTERGDSAVYLCASSATGGTEAFFGQGTRLTVV.

The V gene is TRBV4-1, the J gene TRBJ2-7; the match to TRBD1 covers 9 bases. This CDR3 region has 15 residues. Germline V gives CDR1 MGHRA, CDR2 YSYEKL. J was trimmed by 3 bases and V by 1 base; bases with no gene match: 4. The CDR3 is CASSQVGQGSYEQYF. In DNA, the CDR3 is TGCGCCAGCAGCCAAGTGGGACAGGGTAGCTACGAGCAGTACTTC.

The rearrangement uses TRBV9 and TRBJ2-7; D remains unclear. This CDR3 region has 14 residues. V was shortened by 0 bases and J by 9 bases, with 16 bases between the two germline ends. Looked up from germline, CDR1 is SGDLS and CDR2 is YYNGEE. CDR3 region: CASSVAPEIRWQYF. CDR3 DNA sequence: TGTGCCAGCAGCGTAGCCCCGGAGATACGATGGCAGTACTTC.

This chain links TRBV7-9 with TRBJ2-3; weak D call: TRBD1 (5 bases). CDR3 size: 18 residues. The V gene's germline CDR1 is SEHNR and CDR2 FQNEAQ (reference sequence). Trimming cost V 5 bases and J 1 base, with 22 bases left between them. CDR3 loop: CASSLPWTLGAGTDTQYF. The CDR3 DNA follows: TGTGCCAGCAGCCTACCGTGGACGCTAGGGGCTGGCACAGATACGCAGTATTTT.

The V gene is TRBV28, the J gene TRBJ1-6, with a weak D call TRBD1 (5 bases). The CDR3 extends over 15 amino acids. V lost 6 bases and J lost 7, with 16 bases in between. Germline V CDR1 and CDR2: MDHEN, SYDVKM. CDR3 sequence reads: CASRTLGGFNSPLHF. CDR3 sequence (DNA): TGTGCCAGCAGAACTTTGGGGGGTTTCAATTCACCCCTCCACTTT.

The chain is built from TRBV9 and TRBJ2-1, with a weak D call TRBD1 (6 bases). This CDR3 has 16 amino acids. CDR1 and CDR2 from the germline V gene are SGDLS and YYNGEE. V shed 0 bases and J shed 6 bases, with 16 bases lying between them. For the CDR3, the DNA is TGTGCCAGCAGCGTAGCGCCTGGCAGGGGCTCCAATGAGCAGTTCTTC. It is translated as CASSVAPGRGSNEQFF.

CDR3 protein: CASSPGSGNTIYF. The DNA for the CDR3 is TGTGCCAGCAGCCCGGGGAGCGGAAACACCATATATTTT. The V gene is TRBV13, the J gene TRBJ1-3, with D unresolved. This CDR3 is built from 13 residues. Germline V lookup: CDR1 PRHDT, CDR2 FYEKMQ (reference sequence). Trimming pared 5 bases from V and 4 bases from J, leaving 9 bases between.

The chain uses TRBV11-2 and TRBJ1-6; D might be TRBD1 (6 bases). Germline loops: CDR1 SGHAT, CDR2 FQNNGV. Trimming cost V 4 bases and J 9 bases, with 16 bases left between them. The CDR3 sequence is 15 residues long. CDR3 bases: TGTGCCAGCAGCTGGACAGACAGTAAGGCTTCACCCCTCCACTTT. Protein sequence: CASSWTDSKASPLHF.

The CDR3, as DNA: TGTGCCAGCTCACTAGGACAGGGTGGGTATGGCTACACCTTC. As protein: CASSLGQGGYGYTF. The chain recombines TRBV18 with TRBJ1-2, with 8 nucleotides matching TRBD1. V lost 4 bases, J lost 5 bases, and 6 bases stayed unmatched. Per germline, CDR1 KGHSH and CDR2 LQKENI. This CDR3 is 14 amino acids long. The full variable domain, with the rest looked up from reference TRBV18 and TRBJ1-2, is NAGVMQNPRHLVRRRGQEARLRCSPMKGHSHVYWYRQLPEEGLKFMVYLQKENIIDESGMPKERFSAEFPKEGPSILRIQQVVRGDSAAYFCASSLGQGGYGYTFGSGTRLTVV.

CDR3 sequence (DNA): TGTGCCAGCAGCCGCCAGATGGCTGGCAATCAGCCCCAGCATTTT. Its translation is CASSRQMAGNQPQHF. The V and J genes are TRBV7-8 and TRBJ1-5, with D unclear. This CDR3 is 15 amino acids long. V was cut by 5 bases and J by 2 bases, with 13 bases left in between. The V gene's germline CDR1 is SGHVS and CDR2 FQNEAQ.

The rearrangement links TRBV29-1 to TRBJ2-2, with a possible D match to TRBD1 (6 bases). The CDR3 covers 14 residues. Deletions cut 7 bases from V and 0 bases from J, with 12 bases between. Germline CDR1 and CDR2: SQVTM and ANQGSEA. The CDR3 DNA is TGCAGCGGGGGCAGGGGATCGAACACCGGGGAGCTGTTTTTT. It codes for CSGGRGSNTGELFF.

This chain joins TRBV4-3 and TRBJ1-6, with D hard to call. The germline CDR1 and CDR2 sequences are LGHNA and YSLEER. The V gene lost 2 bases and the J gene lost 2 bases, with 13 bases spanning the gap. The CDR3 sequence is 17 residues long. Written as DNA, the CDR3 is TGCGCCAGCAGCCAATCGGGGAGGGCGGCCTATAATTCACCCCTCCACTTT. Protein: CASSQSGRAAYNSPLHF.

J is TRBJ1-1 and V is TRBV7-9; TRBD1 aligns across 7 bases. The CDR3 runs 12 residues. J gave up 8 bases and V 3 bases, and 3 bases lay outside the gene matches. CDR1 is SEHNR and CDR2 is FQNEAQ in the germline V gene (reference sequence). The chain's CDR3 is CASSLDRKEAFF. Written as DNA, the CDR3 is TGTGCCAGCAGCTTGGACAGGAAGGAAGCTTTCTTT.